This is a list of T cell receptor beta chains from one sample in a study of tumor-infiltrating lymphocytes in primary liver carcinoma. TCRdb used MiXCR to reprocess the multiplex PCR reads, holding one entry per CDR3 protein. The table shows about 200,000 distinct CDR3 sequences, with almost 65% occurring only once. Sequencing was performed on peripheral blood. These receptors all stem from a woman aged 60 to 75 with primary liver carcinoma and hepatitis B virus infection. Both conserved end residues are part of each CDR3.

TRBV20-1	TRBJ2-1	CSAPDRASYNEQFF
TRBV11-2	TRBJ1-2	CASSLAFMDGYTF
TRBV10-3	TRBJ2-1	CAISEMSEQFF
TRBV6-5	TRBJ2-1	CASSPDGLAGRGNEQFF
TRBV6-2/TRBV6-3	TRBJ1-5	CASRTLSQGRNQPQHF
TRBV5-4	TRBJ2-2	CASSLTGGNTGELFF
TRBV5-5	TRBJ2-6	CASSLRTAGANVLTF
TRBV6-5	TRBJ1-6	CASRVDISNSPLHF
TRBV20-1	TRBJ2-5	CSAPSGETQYF
TRBV28	TRBJ1-1	CPSSLGTGTLNTEAFF
TRBV6-2/TRBV6-3	TRBJ2-5	CASSRAGAETQYF
TRBV29-1	TRBJ1-1	CSAPEVGMNTEAFF
TRBV11-3	TRBJ2-7	CASSLGTRGVEQYF
TRBV11-2	TRBJ2-1	CASTLRSGRAPNEQFF
TRBV30	TRBJ1-2	CASVWGIKGYGYTF
TRBV4-1	TRBJ2-7	CASSHPKLQHNSYEQHF
TRBV5-5	TRBJ2-7	CASSLGGSRSYEQYF
TRBV5-1	TRBJ2-7	CASSLGPGGRTYEQYF
TRBV7-8	TRBJ2-7	CASSLAPGSSYEQYF
TRBV12-3/TRBV12-4	TRBJ2-3	CASSVFPGTAPTTDTQYF
TRBV5-1	TRBJ2-2	CASSPDFTRELFF
TRBV6-6	TRBJ1-1	CASRGYTEAFF
TRBV7-9	TRBJ2-1	CAISPAMQSYNEQFF
TRBV11-2	TRBJ2-5	CASTSGGLRRETQYF
TRBV29-1	TRBJ2-3	CSVEVGGINIDTQYF